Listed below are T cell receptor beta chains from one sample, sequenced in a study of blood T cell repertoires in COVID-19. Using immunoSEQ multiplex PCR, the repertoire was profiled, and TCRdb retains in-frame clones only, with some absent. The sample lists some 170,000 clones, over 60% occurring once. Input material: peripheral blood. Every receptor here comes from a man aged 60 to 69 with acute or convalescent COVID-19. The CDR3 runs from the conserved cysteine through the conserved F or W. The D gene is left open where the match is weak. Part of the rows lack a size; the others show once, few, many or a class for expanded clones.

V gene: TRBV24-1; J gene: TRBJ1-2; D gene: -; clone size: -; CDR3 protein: CATSDFRRGYTF; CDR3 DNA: TGTGCCACCAGTGATTTCCGGCGGGGCTACACCTTC
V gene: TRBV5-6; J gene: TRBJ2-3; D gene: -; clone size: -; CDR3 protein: CASSLRGTDTQYF; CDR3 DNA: TGTGCCAGCAGCTTGCGGGGAACAGATACGCAGTATTTT
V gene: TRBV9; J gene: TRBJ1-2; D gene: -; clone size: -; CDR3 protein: CASSVSRGSGYTF; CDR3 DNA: TGTGCCAGCAGCGTGTCCAGGGGCAGTGGCTACACCTTC
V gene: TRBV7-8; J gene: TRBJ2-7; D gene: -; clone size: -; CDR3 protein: CASSLGMPGTYEQYF; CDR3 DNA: TGTGCCAGCAGCTTAGGGATGCCGGGGACCTACGAGCAGTACTTC
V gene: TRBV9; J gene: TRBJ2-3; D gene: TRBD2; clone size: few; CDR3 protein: CASSVATGGPSDTQYF; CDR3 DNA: TGTGCCAGCAGCGTAGCAACGGGGGGGCCGTCAGATACGCAGTATTTT
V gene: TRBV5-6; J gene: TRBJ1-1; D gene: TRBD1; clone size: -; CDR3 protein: CASSGTALNTEAFF; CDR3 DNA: TGTGCCAGCAGCGGGACAGCTTTGAACACTGAAGCTTTCTTT
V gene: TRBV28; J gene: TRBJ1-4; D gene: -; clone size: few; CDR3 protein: CASSLVREGEREKLFF; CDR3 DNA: TGTGCCAGCAGTTTAGTCCGGGAGGGCGAAAGGGAAAAACTGTTTTTT
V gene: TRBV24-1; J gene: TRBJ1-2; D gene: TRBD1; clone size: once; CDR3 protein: CATSENRGQAGYTF; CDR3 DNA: TGTGCCACCAGTGAGAACAGGGGGCAGGCTGGCTACACCTTC
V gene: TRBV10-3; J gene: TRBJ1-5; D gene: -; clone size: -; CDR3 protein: CAISELEERNQPQHF; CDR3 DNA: TGTGCCATCAGTGAATTAGAAGAGAGAAATCAGCCCCAGCATTTT
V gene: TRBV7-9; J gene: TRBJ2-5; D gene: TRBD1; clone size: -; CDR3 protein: CASSSLDREETQYF; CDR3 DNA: TGTGCCAGCAGCTCCCTGGACAGGGAAGAGACCCAGTACTTC
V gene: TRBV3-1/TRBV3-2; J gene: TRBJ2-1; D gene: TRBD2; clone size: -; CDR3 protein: CASSGGGYNEQFF; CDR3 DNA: TGTGCCAGCAGCGGGGGAGGGTACAATGAGCAGTTCTTC
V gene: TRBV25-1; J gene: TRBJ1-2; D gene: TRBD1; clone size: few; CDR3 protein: CASWTGGYGYTF; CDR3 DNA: TGTGCCAGTTGGACAGGGGGCTATGGCTACACCTTC
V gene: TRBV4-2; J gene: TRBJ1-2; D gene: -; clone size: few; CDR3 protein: CASSQDLVGPLYGYTF; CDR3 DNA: TGTGCCAGCAGCCAAGATCTGGTGGGCCCCCTCTATGGCTACACCTTC
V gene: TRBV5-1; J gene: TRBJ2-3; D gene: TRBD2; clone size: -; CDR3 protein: CASSFGSGSGDTQYF; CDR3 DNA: TGCGCCAGCAGCTTCGGTAGCGGGTCGGGAGATACGCAGTATTTT
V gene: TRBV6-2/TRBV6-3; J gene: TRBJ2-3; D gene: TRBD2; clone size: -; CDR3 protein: CASSYGGGASDTQYF; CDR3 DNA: TGTGCCAGCAGTTACGGCGGGGGGGCCTCAGATACGCAGTATTTT
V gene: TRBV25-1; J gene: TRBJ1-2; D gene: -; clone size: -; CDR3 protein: CASSEYGANYGYTF; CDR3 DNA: TGTGCCAGCAGTGAATACGGAGCTAACTATGGCTACACCTTC